The next 23 T cell receptor beta chains were all read from a single sample in a study of blood T cell repertoires in COVID-19. Profiled with immunoSEQ multiplex PCR; TCRdb holds only in-frame clones, not every one. The data contain approximately 440,000 clones, about nine tenths of them singletons. Material for sequencing was peripheral blood. The receptors originated from a woman aged 45-59 years with COVID-19, enrolled during active disease.

The genes are TRBV19 and TRBJ1-2, with 7 bases aligning to TRBD1. CDR1 and CDR2 (germline): LNHDA, SQIVND (reference sequence). The CDR3 sequence is 15 residues long. Trimming took 6 bases from V and 3 from J; bases not matched to a gene: 10. CDR3: CASRIGQASYYGYTF. As DNA, the CDR3 is TGTGCCAGTAGAATCGGACAGGCCTCATACTATGGCTACACCTTC.

This rearrangement joins TRBV9 to TRBJ2-7; TRBD2 matches 10 bases. In germline, CDR1 is SGDLS, CDR2 YYNGEE. This CDR3 has 15 residues. J lost 1 base, V lost 0 bases, and 1 base had no gene match. The CDR3 sequence: CASSVGLAGSYEQYF. In DNA, the CDR3 is TGTGCCAGCAGCGTAGGACTAGCGGGTTCCTACGAGCAGTACTTC.

This clone was observed many times. The rearrangement joins TRBV7-9 to TRBJ1-2; 9 nucleotides match TRBD1. The CDR3 is 15 residues long. V gave up 5 bases and J gave up 7 bases; unmatched junction bases: 11. Germline CDR1 reads SEHNR; CDR2 reads FQNEAQ (reference sequence). DNA of the CDR3: TGTGCCAGCAGCGCCTCGGGACAGGGACTTTTTGGCTACACCTTC. Translating gives CASSASGQGLFGYTF.

This clone was seen just once. CDR3 DNA sequence: TGTGCCAGCAGCCAAAGGGGGGGAACTACTGAAGCTTTCTTT. It specifies CASSQRGGTTEAFF. The V gene is TRBV7-3, the J gene TRBJ1-1, with a possible D match to TRBD1 (6 bases). The CDR3 runs 14 residues. Trimming left V 5 bases short and J 5 bases short, with 15 bases between. CDR1 and CDR2 (germline): SGHTA, FQGTGA.

The genes are TRBV3-1 (or the pseudogene TRBV3-2) and TRBJ2-7, with D hard to call. The CDR3 loop spans 13 amino acids. Trimming took off 2 bases at V and 0 bases at J, with 5 bases between the two ends. CDR1 LGHDT and CDR2 YNNKEL come from the germline V gene (reference sequence). CDR3 residues: CASSQLSSYEQYF. CDR3 DNA: TGTGCCAGCAGCCAACTGAGCTCCTACGAGCAGTACTTC.

The chain uses TRBV18 and TRBJ1-2, with D unresolved. In germline, CDR1 is KGHSH, CDR2 LQKENI. The CDR3 is 11 residues long. V was shortened by 3 bases and J by 6 bases, with 5 bases between the two germline ends. CDR3 region: CASSPGDGYTF. Written as DNA, the CDR3 is TGTGCCAGCTCACCCGGGGATGGCTACACCTTC.

The rearrangement links TRBV14 to TRBJ1-4; D gene ambiguous. Germline CDR1 SGHDN, CDR2 FVKESK. CDR3 length equals 14 residues. V was cut by 1 base and J by 4 bases, with 7 bases left in between. In DNA form, the CDR3 reads TGTGCCAGCAGCCAAGGGCGGTTTAATGAAAAACTGTTTTTT. Encoded protein: CASSQGRFNEKLFF.

This chain connects TRBV15 to TRBJ2-1; tentatively, D is TRBD2 (5 bases). CDR1 and CDR2 (germline): LNHNV, YYDKDF (reference sequence). V shed 5 bases and J shed 5 bases, with 19 bases lying between them. The CDR3 has 16 amino acids. The CDR3 is CATSRISGADHNEQFF. Here the CDR3 DNA reads TGTGCCACCAGCCGAATAAGCGGAGCGGACCACAATGAGCAGTTCTTC.

The chain employs TRBV27 and TRBJ2-3, with D possibly TRBD2 on 6 matching bases. Germline V CDR1 and CDR2: MNHEY, SMNVEV (reference sequence). This CDR3 is 14 amino acids long. The V and J ends lost 6 bases and 2 bases respectively, with 12 bases between them. CDR3 loop: CASSLWGDTDTQYF. CDR3 DNA: TGTGCCAGCAGCCTGTGGGGGGACACAGATACGCAGTATTTT.

The rearrangement uses TRBV2 and TRBJ2-3, with a tentative D call TRBD1 (5 bases). V gave up 1 base and J gave up 2 bases, with 13 bases separating them. Per the germline V gene, CDR1 is SNHLY and CDR2 is FYNNEI. The CDR3 spans 16 residues. CDR3 protein: CASSEEGAGDTDTQYF. CDR3 in DNA: TGTGCCAGCAGTGAAGAAGGGGCTGGGGACACAGATACGCAGTATTTT.

The rearrangement joins TRBV28 to TRBJ2-2; 7 bases line up with TRBD1. Germline trimming cut 11 bases from V and 0 bases from J; bases unmatched to any gene: 3. Germline V gene lookup returns CDR1 MDHEN and CDR2 SYDVKM. CDR3 length: 13 residues. CDR3 nucleotides: TGTGCCGGTCAGGGGGCGAACACCGGGGAGCTGTTTTTT. Protein sequence: CAGQGANTGELFF.

The chain couples TRBV30 to TRBJ1-4; D is perhaps TRBD1 (6 bases). Trimming pared 0 bases from V and 4 bases from J, leaving 9 bases between. Germline assignment: CDR1 GTSNPN and CDR2 SVGIG (reference sequence). The CDR3 spans 14 residues. The CDR3 here is CAWSVLQGNEKLFF. CDR3 in DNA: TGTGCCTGGAGTGTACTACAGGGTAATGAAAAACTGTTTTTT.

Comments on this clone: This sample also contains other DNA sequences that code for the same CDR3. The chain links TRBV5-1 to TRBJ1-6, with D perhaps TRBD1 (5 bases). V was shortened by 1 base and J by 10 bases, with 15 bases between the two germline ends. The CDR3 is 15 residues long. Per the germline V gene, CDR1 is SGHRS and CDR2 is YFSETQ. The CDR3 sequence: CASSLSGQGRSPLHF. Here the CDR3 DNA reads TGCGCCAGCAGCTTGTCCGGCCAGGGTAGATCACCCCTCCACTTT.

This chain connects TRBV30 to TRBJ1-3, with a tentative D call TRBD1 (5 bases). Trimming pared 2 bases from V and 0 bases from J, leaving 11 bases between. Germline V gene lookup returns CDR1 GTSNPN and CDR2 SVGIG (reference sequence). This CDR3 is 15 amino acids long. CDR3 coding DNA: TGTGCCTGGAGTTTCACAGGAAACTCTGGAAACACCATATATTTT. Translating gives CAWSFTGNSGNTIYF.

V usage is TRBV18 and J usage is TRBJ1-2; D remains unclear. CDR1 and CDR2 (germline): KGHSH, LQKENI. Trimming took off 1 base at V and 6 bases at J, with 12 bases between the two ends. This CDR3 region has 14 residues. This CDR3 reads CASSPLDTDHGYTF. As DNA, the CDR3 is TGTGCCAGCTCACCACTGGATACAGATCATGGCTACACCTTC.

CDR3 amino acids: CASIPKAGSAYGYTF. The CDR3 coding sequence is TGTGCCAGCATCCCCAAAGCGGGGTCGGCCTATGGCTACACCTTC. The V and J genes are TRBV4-2 and TRBJ1-2, with unresolved D. Per the germline V gene, CDR1 is LGHNA and CDR2 is YNFKEQ. V gave up 7 bases and J gave up 4 bases, with 19 bases separating them. This CDR3 spans 15 amino acids.

The V call is TRBV28, the J call TRBJ2-2, with D possibly matching TRBD1 (5 bases). The V and J ends lost 4 bases and 3 bases respectively, with 18 bases between them. This CDR3 comprises 17 residues. CDR1 MDHEN and CDR2 SYDVKM come from the germline V gene. The CDR3 nucleotides read TGTGCCAGCAGTTGGCCCCCAGGTGGGGCGGACACCGGGGAGCTGTTTTTT. This sequence encodes CASSWPPGGADTGELFF.

The rearrangement uses TRBV6-5 and TRBJ1-2; 7 bases fit TRBD1. The germline V gene encodes CDR1 MNHEY and CDR2 SVGAGI. This CDR3 has 14 residues. V gave up 6 bases and J gave up 8 bases; unmatched junction bases: 12. The CDR3 here is CASRGRRGGGGYTF. The CDR3, as DNA: TGTGCCAGCAGGGGAAGAAGAGGGGGCGGCGGCTACACCTTC.

The chain combines TRBV28 with TRBJ2-5; TRBD2 agrees at 9 bases. J was trimmed by 2 bases and V by 6 bases; bases with no gene match: 10. Germline V gene sequence: CDR1 MDHEN, CDR2 SYDVKM. The CDR3 runs to 16 residues. CDR3 in amino acids: CASRMWSSGVQETQYF. CDR3 nucleotide sequence: TGTGCCAGCAGAATGTGGTCTAGCGGGGTGCAAGAGACCCAGTACTTC.

This chain links TRBV6-5 with TRBJ2-5; 11 bases align to TRBD1. This CDR3 has 15 residues. V shed 2 bases and J 4 bases; nucleotides not matched to a gene: 3. Germline V lookup: CDR1 MNHEY, CDR2 SVGAGI. The CDR3 region has the DNA TGTGCCAGCAGTTACGGGACAGGGGGGAGAGAGACCCAGTACTTC. This gives the protein CASSYGTGGRETQYF.

This sequence joins TRBV6-2 or TRBV6-3 and TRBJ1-5; D may be TRBD1 (5 bases). V was trimmed by 6 bases and J by 7 bases, leaving 22 bases between them. CDR1 is MNHEY and CDR2 is SVGEGT in the germline V gene. This CDR3 has 16 residues. CDR3 region: CASSTWAGKKGQPQHF. In DNA, the CDR3 is TGTGCCAGCAGCACGTGGGCAGGGAAGAAGGGACAGCCCCAGCATTTT.

V and J are TRBV27 and TRBJ2-7; no firm D call. Germline loops: CDR1 MNHEY, CDR2 SMNVEV (reference sequence). The CDR3 is 12 amino acids. The germline V and J ends were trimmed by 2 bases and 6 bases, with 8 bases remaining between them. The CDR3 bases are TGTGCCAGCAGTTTACTCGGTACCGAGCAGTACTTC. Its translation: CASSLLGTEQYF.

J is TRBJ1-2 and V is TRBV30, with D maybe TRBD1 (6 bases). Trimming stripped 4 bases from V and 8 bases from J, with 26 bases between. Germline assignment: CDR1 GTSNPN and CDR2 SVGIG (reference sequence). CDR3 length: 16 amino acids. Written as DNA, the CDR3 is TGTGCCTGGACTTTACTCCCCCCCGGGCAGGGGAGCGGCTACACCTTC. Translation gives CAWTLLPPGQGSGYTF. The full variable domain, its missing parts supplied by reference TRBV30 and TRBJ1-2, is SQTIHQWPATLVQPVGSPLSLECTVEGTSNPNLYWYRQAAGRGLQLLFYSVGIGQISSEVPQNLSASRPQDRQFILSSKKLLLSDSGFYLCAWTLLPPGQGSGYTFGSGTRLTVV.